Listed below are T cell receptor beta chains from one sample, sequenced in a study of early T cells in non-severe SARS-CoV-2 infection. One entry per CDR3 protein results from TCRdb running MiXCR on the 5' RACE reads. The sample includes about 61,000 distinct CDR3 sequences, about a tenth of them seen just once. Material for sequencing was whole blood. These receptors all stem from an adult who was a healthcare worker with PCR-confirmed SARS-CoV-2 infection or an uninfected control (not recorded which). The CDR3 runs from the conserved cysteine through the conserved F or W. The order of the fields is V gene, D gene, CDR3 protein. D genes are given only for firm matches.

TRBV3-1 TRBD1 CASSHRTGNLANEKLFF
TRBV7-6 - CASSLEPQGVVSYEQYF
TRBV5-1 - CASSLEPNPSGANVLTF
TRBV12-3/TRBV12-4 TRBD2 CASSSGTSENYEQYF
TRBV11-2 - CASSSWGEQETQYF
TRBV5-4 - CASSSNTEAFF
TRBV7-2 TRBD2 CASSLAASGGANDSSRQFF
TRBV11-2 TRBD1 CASSSTGVEQYF
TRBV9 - CASSAILIGEQFF
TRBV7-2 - CASSYGLRAGHNEQFF
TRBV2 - CASSEDYEQYF
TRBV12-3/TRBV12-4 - CASSLRVSDTQYF
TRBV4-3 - CASSQDGTESNSPLHF
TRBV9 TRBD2 CASSVWPSGGQRTQYF
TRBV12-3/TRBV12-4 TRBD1 CASSLRAGGVPGELFF
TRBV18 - CASEGNEKLFF
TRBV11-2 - CASSSLGWVTNTEAFF
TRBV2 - CASRLANTQYF
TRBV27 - CASSSRPGVSGELFF
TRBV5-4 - CASSLGQGLYGYTF
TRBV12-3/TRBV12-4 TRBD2 CASSRRTGTSGASGVREQYF
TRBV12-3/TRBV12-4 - CASSGLHKITGELFF
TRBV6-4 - CASSRGGGRADTQYF
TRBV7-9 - CASSFKMSSGANVLTF